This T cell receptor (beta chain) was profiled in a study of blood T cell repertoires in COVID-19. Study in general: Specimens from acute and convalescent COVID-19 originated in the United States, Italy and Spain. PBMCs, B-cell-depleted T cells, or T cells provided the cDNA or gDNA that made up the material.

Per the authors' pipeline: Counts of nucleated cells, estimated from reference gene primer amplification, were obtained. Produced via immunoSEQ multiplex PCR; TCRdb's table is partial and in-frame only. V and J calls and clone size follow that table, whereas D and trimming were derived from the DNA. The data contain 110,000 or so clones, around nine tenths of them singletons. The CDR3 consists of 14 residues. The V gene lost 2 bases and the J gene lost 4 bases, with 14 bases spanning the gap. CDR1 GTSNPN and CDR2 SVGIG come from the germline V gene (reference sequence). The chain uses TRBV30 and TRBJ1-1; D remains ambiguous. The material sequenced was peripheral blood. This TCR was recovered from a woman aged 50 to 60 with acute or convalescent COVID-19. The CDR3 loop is CAWSYTLTVTEAFF. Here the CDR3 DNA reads TGTGCCTGGAGTTATACCCTCACAGTCACTGAAGCTTTCTTT.